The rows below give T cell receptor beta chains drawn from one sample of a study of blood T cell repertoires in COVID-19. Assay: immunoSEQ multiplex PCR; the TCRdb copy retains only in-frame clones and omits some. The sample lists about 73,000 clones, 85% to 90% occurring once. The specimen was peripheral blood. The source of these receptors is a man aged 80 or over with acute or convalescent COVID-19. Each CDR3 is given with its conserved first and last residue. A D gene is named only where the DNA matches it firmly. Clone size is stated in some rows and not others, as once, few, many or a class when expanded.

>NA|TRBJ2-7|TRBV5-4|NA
CASSPPERPYEQYF
TGTGCCAGCAGCCCCCCGGAGCGGCCCTACGAGCAGTACTTC
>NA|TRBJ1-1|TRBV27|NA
CASSLSPRTEAFF
TGTGCCAGCAGTTTATCCCCCCGGACTGAAGCTTTCTTT
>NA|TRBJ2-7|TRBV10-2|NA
CASSESKTGPHEQYF
TGCGCCAGCAGTGAGTCGAAAACAGGGCCCCACGAGCAGTACTTC
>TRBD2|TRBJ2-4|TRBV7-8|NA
CASSLEPMGGGAAKNIQYF
TGTGCCAGCAGCTTAGAGCCCATGGGGGGAGGGGCGGCCAAAAACATTCAGTACTTC
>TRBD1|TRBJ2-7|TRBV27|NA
CASSLLRTGPYEQYF
TGTGCCAGCAGTTTATTGAGGACAGGGCCGTACGAGCAGTACTTC
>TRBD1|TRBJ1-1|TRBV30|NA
CAWSVFGQGAGAFF
TGTGCCTGGAGTGTATTCGGGCAGGGGGCAGGAGCTTTCTTT
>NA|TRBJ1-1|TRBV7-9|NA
CASRSMNTEAFF
TGTGCCAGCAGATCTATGAACACTGAAGCTTTCTTT
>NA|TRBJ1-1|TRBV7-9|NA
CASSQQGNTEAFF
TGTGCCAGCAGCCAACAGGGGAACACTGAAGCTTTCTTT
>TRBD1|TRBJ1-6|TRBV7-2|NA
CASSFPGQGPNSPLHF
TGTGCCAGCAGCTTCCCCGGACAGGGTCCGAATTCACCCCTCCACTTT
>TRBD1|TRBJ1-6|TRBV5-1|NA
CASRFQGADNSPLHF
TGCGCCAGCAGATTCCAGGGGGCTGATAATTCACCCCTCCACTTT
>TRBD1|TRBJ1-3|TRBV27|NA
CASSLYGTGVRSSGNTIYF
TGTGCCAGCAGTCTTTACGGGACAGGGGTCAGAAGCTCTGGAAACACCATATATTTT
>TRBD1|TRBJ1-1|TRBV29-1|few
CSGQRDRGTEAFF
TGCAGCGGACAACGGGACAGGGGCACTGAAGCTTTCTTT
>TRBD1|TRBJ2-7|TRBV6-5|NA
CASRLTGLDEQYF
TGTGCCAGCAGATTGACAGGGCTCGACGAGCAGTACTTC
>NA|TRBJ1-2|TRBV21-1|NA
CASSNWTGEVYGYTF
TGTGCCAGCAGCAATTGGACAGGGGAGGTCTATGGCTACACCTTC
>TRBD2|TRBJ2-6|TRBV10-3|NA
CAISPSGASGANVLTF
TGTGCCATCAGCCCTAGCGGGGCCTCTGGGGCCAACGTCCTGACTTTC
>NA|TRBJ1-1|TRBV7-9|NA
CASSLASGRDTEAFF
TGTGCCAGCAGCTTAGCAAGTGGCCGGGACACTGAAGCTTTCTTT
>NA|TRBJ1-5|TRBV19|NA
CASSETGANQPQHF
TGTGCCAGTAGCGAGACAGGAGCCAATCAGCCCCAGCATTTT